A single sample gave rise to the 31 T cell receptor beta chains below, sequenced in a study of T cell changes during pregnancy in multiple sclerosis. The protocol was immunoSEQ multiplex PCR, while the TCRdb copy is restricted to in-frame clones and leaves out a portion. The data show more than 50,000 clones, with around nine tenths seen just once and approximately 3% held by the top ten. This material consisted of peripheral blood, taken in the first trimester of pregnancy. All receptors derive from a female donor in good health, enrolled as a control in a pregnancy study.

The rearrangement uses TRBV11-3 and TRBJ1-1; TRBD1 matches at 8 bases. Losses at the gene ends were 6 bases for V and 1 base for J; bases not matched to a gene: 10. Germline V lookup: CDR1 SGHNT, CDR2 YENEEA. The CDR3 is 16 residues long. The chain's CDR3 is CASRSRTGWGNTEAFF. DNA of the CDR3: TGTGCCAGCAGGTCACGGACAGGGTGGGGGAACACTGAAGCTTTCTTT.

V gene TRBV2 combines with J gene TRBJ1-4; no firm D call. Germline lookup yields CDR1 SNHLY and CDR2 FYNNEI. This CDR3 is 14 amino acids long. V dropped 2 bases and J dropped 0 bases, with 4 bases sitting between them. The CDR3 DNA reads as TGTGCCAGCAGTGAACTTACAACTAATGAAAAACTGTTTTTT. Its protein is CASSELTTNEKLFF.

This clone was counted only a few times. The chain employs TRBV7-8 and TRBJ2-7; TRBD2 matches at 12 bases. J gave up 2 bases and V 5 bases, and 4 bases lay outside the gene matches. This CDR3 has 15 residues. Per germline, CDR1 SGHVS and CDR2 FQNEAQ. The CDR3: CASSRLAGETYEQYF. As DNA, the CDR3 is TGTGCCAGCAGCAGACTAGCGGGGGAAACCTACGAGCAGTACTTC.

The rearrangement joins TRBV19 to TRBJ1-4; a possible D gene is TRBD1 (5 bases). CDR1 is LNHDA, CDR2 SQIVND, per germline (reference sequence). This CDR3 is 18 amino acids long. The V and J ends lost 3 bases and 0 bases respectively, with 17 bases between them. As DNA, the CDR3 is TGTGCCAGTAGTATCAGGGTTATCGGGCACGCAACTAATGAAAAACTGTTTTTT. Protein product: CASSIRVIGHATNEKLFF.

The J gene is TRBJ1-1, the V gene TRBV7-2; unclear D gene. V was shortened by 3 bases and J by 5 bases, with 4 bases between the two germline ends. CDR3 size: 11 residues. The germline V gene encodes CDR1 SGHTA and CDR2 FQGNSA. CDR3 sequence reads: CASSLRTEAFF. CDR3 DNA sequence: TGTGCCAGCAGCTTGAGGACTGAAGCTTTCTTT.

This chain joins TRBV19 and TRBJ1-5; the D is unclear. Trimming cost V 7 bases and J 9 bases, with 25 bases left between them. Germline loops: CDR1 LNHDA, CDR2 SQIVND (reference sequence). There are 16 residues in the CDR3. The CDR3 region has the DNA TGTGCCAGTACCTCTATTCACAACGGGGTGCGTCGGCCCCAGCATTTT. Translating gives CASTSIHNGVRRPQHF.

This sequence joins TRBV9 and TRBJ2-1, with 7 bases lining up with TRBD1. V lost 2 bases to trimming and J lost 6 bases; unmatched junction nucleotides: 8. CDR3 length: 15 amino acids. Per the germline V gene, CDR1 is SGDLS and CDR2 is YYNGEE. CDR3 sequence: CASSVRDSRPNEQFF. The CDR3, as DNA: TGTGCCAGCAGCGTTAGGGACAGCCGACCCAATGAGCAGTTCTTC.

V usage is TRBV6-5 and J usage is TRBJ2-5; perhaps TRBD1 as D (6 bases). V gave up 5 bases and J gave up 2 bases, with 12 bases separating them. From germline, CDR1 is MNHEY and CDR2 SVGAGI. CDR3 length: 14 residues. CDR3 protein: CASSLQGLQETQYF. In DNA form, the CDR3 reads TGTGCCAGCAGTCTACAGGGTTTGCAAGAGACCCAGTACTTC.

The chain couples TRBV5-4 to TRBJ1-2; D gene ambiguous. Per the germline V gene, CDR1 is SGHNT and CDR2 is YYREEE (reference sequence). V was shortened by 3 bases and J by 5 bases, with 17 bases between the two germline ends. The CDR3 runs 15 residues. DNA of the CDR3: TGTGCCAGCAGCTCTCACTTAAACGAGGCGTATGGCTACACCTTC. It is translated as CASSSHLNEAYGYTF.

This chain links TRBV28 with TRBJ2-5; a possible D gene is TRBD1 (6 bases). Germline V gene lookup returns CDR1 MDHEN and CDR2 SYDVKM. CDR3 size: 15 residues. V was clipped by 8 bases and J by 8 bases, with 24 bases between them. The CDR3 protein is CASRKLGTKESTQYF. The CDR3 nucleotides are TGTGCCAGCCGAAAACTGGGGACAAAAGAATCAACCCAGTACTTC.

The rearrangement uses TRBV19 and TRBJ2-7; 8 bases align to TRBD2. The CDR3 has 14 amino acids. J gave up 3 bases and V 4 bases, and 5 bases lay outside the gene matches. Germline values: CDR1 LNHDA, CDR2 SQIVND (reference sequence). CDR3 region: CASSTLTSDYEQYF. In nucleotides, the CDR3 is TGTGCCAGTAGTACCCTGACTAGCGACTACGAGCAGTACTTC.

The chain combines TRBV15 with TRBJ1-2; TRBD1 matches 10 bases. Germline V gene data show CDR1 as LNHNV and CDR2 as YYDKDF (reference sequence). CDR3 size: 16 residues. The J segment lost 8 bases and the V segment lost 0 bases, leaving 9 bases of the junction unmatched. The CDR3 reads CATSRDRTETGGGYTF. CDR3 nucleotide sequence: TGTGCCACCAGCAGAGATAGGACCGAGACAGGGGGCGGCTACACCTTC.

V gene TRBV28 combines with J gene TRBJ2-7, with D uncertain. The CDR3 is made up of 13 amino acids. Germline V gene sequence: CDR1 MDHEN, CDR2 SYDVKM. Deletions cut 3 bases from V and 1 base from J, with 7 bases between. Written as DNA, the CDR3 is TGTGCCAGCAGTTTGCTAGATTCCTACGAGCAGTACTTC. Translation: CASSLLDSYEQYF. The variable domain in full, with the rest retrieved from reference TRBV28 and TRBJ2-7, is DVKVTQSSRYLVKRTGEKVFLECVQDMDHENMFWYRQDPGLGLRLIYFSYDVKMKEKGDIPEGYSVSREKKERFSLILESASTNQTSMYLCASSLLDSYEQYFGPGTRLTVT.

V is TRBV28 and J is TRBJ2-5, with no clear D. CDR1 is MDHEN, CDR2 SYDVKM, per germline. CDR3 size: 11 residues. Trimming removed 4 bases at V and 2 bases at J, with 2 bases between. The CDR3 DNA reads TGTGCCAGCAGTTCTCAAGAGACCCAGTACTTC. Protein sequence: CASSSQETQYF.

The V gene is TRBV6-5, the J gene TRBJ1-2, with 7 bases aligning to TRBD1. CDR1 and CDR2 (germline): MNHEY, SVGAGI. V was clipped by 6 bases and J by 1 base; unmatched bases: 8. This CDR3 is built from 15 residues. This CDR3 is CASRQGGSYNYGYTF. CDR3 DNA: TGTGCCAGCAGACAAGGGGGCTCCTATAACTATGGCTACACCTTC.

J is TRBJ2-2 and V is TRBV7-2; D is unresolved. Deletions cut 3 bases from V and 7 bases from J, with 6 bases between. From germline, CDR1 is SGHTA and CDR2 FQGNSA. The CDR3 consists of 12 residues. This chain's CDR3 is CASSLRNGELFF. The CDR3 bases are TGTGCCAGCAGCTTGCGAAACGGGGAGCTGTTTTTT.

The table lists this clone with a count of one. CDR3 residues: CASRLRQGMNTEAFF. CDR3 sequence (DNA): TGCGCCAGCAGACTAAGACAGGGGATGAACACTGAAGCTTTCTTT. The rearrangement joins TRBV5-1 to TRBJ1-1; 8 nucleotides match TRBD1. The trim removed 5 bases at V and 0 bases at J, leaving 6 bases unmatched. The CDR3 has 15 amino acids. Germline assignment: CDR1 SGHRS and CDR2 YFSETQ.

The gene calls are TRBV6-5 and TRBJ2-7; TRBD2 matches at 10 bases. V lost 5 bases and J lost 2; bases outside the gene matches: 6. Germline V gene sequence: CDR1 MNHEY, CDR2 SVGAGI. The CDR3 is 15 amino acids. The CDR3 loop is CASSAQRGGTYEQYF. The CDR3 region has the DNA TGTGCCAGCAGTGCCCAGCGGGGGGGAACCTACGAGCAGTACTTC.

This sequence joins TRBV7-2 and TRBJ1-1; 9 bases line up with TRBD1. CDR3 size: 14 residues. From germline, CDR1 is SGHTA and CDR2 FQGNSA. J was trimmed by 6 bases and V by 5 bases; bases with no gene match: 7. In DNA, the CDR3 is TGTGCCAGCAGCGGATACAGGGGGCTCGCTGAAGCTTTCTTT. It codes for CASSGYRGLAEAFF.

The CDR3 nucleotides are TGCGCCAGCAGCCGGATGCATGACAGGGGGTCTTACAATGAGCAGTTCTTC. The encoded protein is CASSRMHDRGSYNEQFF. This chain uses TRBV5-1 with TRBJ2-1; TRBD1 agrees at 9 bases. The V segment lost 4 bases and the J segment 4 bases; nucleotides outside the gene matches: 12. The CDR3 totals 17 residues. Germline V lookup: CDR1 SGHRS, CDR2 YFSETQ.

This chain joins TRBV7-9 and TRBJ2-1; possible D gene TRBD2, 7 bases. Trimming removed 8 bases from V and 5 bases from J, with 22 bases in between. Germline CDR1 is SEHNR and CDR2 is FQNEAQ (reference sequence). The CDR3 has 16 residues. The CDR3 loop reads CASSVGGLELHNEQFF. CDR3 coding DNA: TGTGCCAGCTCGGTGGGGGGGCTTGAACTACACAATGAGCAGTTCTTC. Together with reference TRBV7-9 and TRBJ2-1, the CDR3 gives the full variable domain: DTGVSQNPRHKITKRGQNVTFRCDPISEHNRLYWYRQTLGQGPEFLTYFQNEAQLEKSRLLSDRFSAERPKGSFSTLEIQRTEQGDSAMYLCASSVGGLELHNEQFFGPGTRLTVL.

The chain employs TRBV19 and TRBJ1-1; no firm D call. CDR3 length: 13 amino acids. Germline V gene lookup returns CDR1 LNHDA and CDR2 SQIVND (reference sequence). V lost 3 bases and J lost 11, with 16 bases in between. CDR3 sequence (DNA): TGTGCCAGTAGTATCGGGCCCGGAGGTAATGCTTTCTTT. Translating gives CASSIGPGGNAFF.

The chain is built from TRBV5-4 and TRBJ1-1, with TRBD1 as a possible D gene (6 bases). Germline loops: CDR1 SGHNT, CDR2 YYREEE (reference sequence). Between the trimmed V and J ends, which lost 2 bases and 1 base, there was a span of 6 bases. CDR3 size: 13 residues. CDR3 in amino acids: CASSLQGNTEAFF. CDR3 in DNA: TGTGCCAGCAGCTTACAGGGGAACACTGAAGCTTTCTTT.

V gene TRBV28 combines with J gene TRBJ2-1; D is uncertain. The CDR3 is made up of 16 amino acids. The germline V and J ends were trimmed by 8 bases and 1 base, with 18 bases remaining between them. CDR1 is MDHEN and CDR2 is SYDVKM in the germline V gene. CDR3 amino acids: CASSISFGPSYNEQFF. CDR3 in DNA: TGTGCCAGCTCGATCTCCTTCGGTCCTTCCTACAATGAGCAGTTCTTC.

The chain carries TRBV7-9 and TRBJ2-5; 11 bases are a match to TRBD1. J gave up 3 bases and V 5 bases, and 2 bases lay outside the gene matches. Germline V gene lookup returns CDR1 SEHNR and CDR2 FQNEAQ (reference sequence). The CDR3 is made up of 14 amino acids. As DNA, the CDR3 is TGTGCCAGCAGCCGGGACAGGGGGGAAGAGACCCAGTACTTC. This gives the protein CASSRDRGEETQYF.

The rearrangement joins TRBV5-6 to TRBJ2-2, with TRBD2 identical over 7 bases. V was pared by 3 bases and J by 5 bases, with 10 bases of the junction left unmatched. The germline gives CDR1 SGHDT, CDR2 YYEEEE. This CDR3 has 16 amino acids. CDR3 sequence (DNA): TGTGCCAGCAGCTCCTACCAGCGGGGTTCTACCGGGGAGCTGTTTTTT. Protein product: CASSSYQRGSTGELFF.

This chain connects TRBV25-1 to TRBJ1-5; TRBD1 might be the D (5 bases). The CDR3 loop spans 15 amino acids. Trimming left V 6 bases short and J 6 bases short, with 18 bases between. Germline assignment: CDR1 MGHDK and CDR2 SYGVNS. CDR3 sequence (DNA): TGTGCCAGCAGCGACTCTACAGGAGACGTTCAGCCCCAGCATTTT. As protein: CASSDSTGDVQPQHF.

The chain combines TRBV2 with TRBJ2-5; D call uncertain. The germline V gene encodes CDR1 SNHLY and CDR2 FYNNEI. CDR3 length: 12 residues. V shed 5 bases and J shed 2 bases, with 6 bases lying between them. In nucleotides, the CDR3 is TGTGCCAGCAGTCGCCTACAAGAGACCCAGTACTTC. This codes for CASSRLQETQYF.

The chain is built from TRBV7-6 and TRBJ2-7, with D tentatively TRBD2 (6 bases). The V and J ends lost 3 bases and 6 bases respectively, with 9 bases between them. CDR3 length equals 12 residues. From germline, CDR1 is SGHVS and CDR2 FNYEAQ. The CDR3 spells CASSFSGGEQYF. The DNA of the CDR3 is TGTGCCAGCAGCTTTTCCGGGGGCGAGCAGTACTTC. The full variable domain, with the rest looked up from reference TRBV7-6 and TRBJ2-7, is GAGVSQSPRYKVTKRGQDVALRCDPISGHVSLYWYRQALGQGPEFLTYFNYEAQQDKSGLPNDRFSAERPEGSISTLTIQRTEQRDSAMYRCASSFSGGEQYFGPGTRLTVT.

This chain joins TRBV5-1 and TRBJ1-4, with 8 bases fitting TRBD1. Germline V lookup: CDR1 SGHRS, CDR2 YFSETQ. V shed 4 bases and J 6 bases; nucleotides not matched to a gene: 8. The CDR3 spans 15 residues. CDR3 nucleotide sequence: TGCGCCAGCAGCGTTCAGGGGGCGGAACATGAAAAACTGTTTTTT. It encodes CASSVQGAEHEKLFF.

The chain combines TRBV2 with TRBJ1-2; perhaps TRBD1 as D (5 bases). Per germline, CDR1 SNHLY and CDR2 FYNNEI. CDR3 length: 15 residues. V was pared by 7 bases and J by 4 bases, with 19 bases between. CDR3 sequence: CASTLDSAQFYGYTF. Here the CDR3 DNA reads TGTGCCAGCACCCTCGACAGTGCACAATTCTATGGCTACACCTTC.